This note documents a single TCR beta chain sequence. This sample was taken from a study of blood T cell repertoires in COVID-19. Study information: Collection of acute and convalescent COVID-19 samples took place in the United States, Italy and Spain. The cDNA or gDNA used as material had been derived from T cells, B-cell-depleted T cells, or PBMCs.

V lost 5 bases to trimming and J lost 3 bases; unmatched junction nucleotides: 8. Germline assignment: CDR1 SGHTA and CDR2 FQGNSA. The CDR3 length is 15 residues. Only in-frame clones appear in the TCRdb table, and some are missing; sequencing was by immunoSEQ multiplex PCR. The table lists approximately 200,000 clones, around four fifths of them singletons. The origin of this receptor is a middle-aged man who had recovered from COVID-19. The chain combines TRBV7-2 with TRBJ2-3, with 7 bases matching TRBD2. The sample was PBMCs or T cells enriched from blood (not recorded which). Here the CDR3 DNA reads TGTGCCAGCAGCCTGATGAGCGGGAATACAGATACGCAGTATTTT. Residues: CASSLMSGNTDTQYF.